What follows describes a single T cell receptor (beta chain). The antigen remains unidentified. This specimen belongs to a study of T-cell memory formation after mild COVID-19. A 5'RACE reaction primed in the constant segment made cDNA libraries of TCR alpha and TCR beta, and these carried sample barcodes and UMIs. TCRdb re-derived calls from the 5' RACE reads in MiXCR, one entry per CDR3 protein. The repertoire holds roughly 200,000 distinct CDR3 sequences, with 9% to 10% as singletons. Regarding the study as a whole: Of the contracting clones, CD4+ ones lay mainly in CM and EM, and CD8+ ones in EMRA.

Sample: PBMCs or a T cell subset sorted from them (not recorded which). This clonotype was sampled from a man in his late teens or twenties who had mild COVID-19 (a few samples of this study predate the infection). Cell type and time point are not known.

The CDR3 loop is CASNWQGRDTQYF. The CDR3, as DNA: TGTGCCAGCAATTGGCAGGGTAGGGATACGCAGTATTTT. The V and J genes are TRBV6-1 and TRBJ2-3; D possibly corresponds to TRBD1 (5 bases). The CDR3 has 13 residues. Germline assignment: CDR1 MNHNS and CDR2 SASEGT. V was pared by 7 bases and J by 6 bases, with 14 bases between.